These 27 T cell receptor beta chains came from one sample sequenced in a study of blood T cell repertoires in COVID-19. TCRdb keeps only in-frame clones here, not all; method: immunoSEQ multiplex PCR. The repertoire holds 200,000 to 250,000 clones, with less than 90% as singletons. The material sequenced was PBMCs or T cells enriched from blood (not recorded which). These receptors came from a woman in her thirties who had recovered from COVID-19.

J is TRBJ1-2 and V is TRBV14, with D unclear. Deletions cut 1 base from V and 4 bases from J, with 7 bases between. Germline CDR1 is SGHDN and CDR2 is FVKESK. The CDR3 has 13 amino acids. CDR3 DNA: TGTGCCAGCAGCCAAGGAGTACTCTATGGCTACACCTTC. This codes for CASSQGVLYGYTF.

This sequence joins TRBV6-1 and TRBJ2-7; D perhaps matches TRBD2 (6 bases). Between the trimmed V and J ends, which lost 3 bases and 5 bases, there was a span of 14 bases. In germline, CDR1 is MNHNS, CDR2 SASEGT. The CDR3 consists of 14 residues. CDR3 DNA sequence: TGTGCCAGCAGTGATTTCGGGGGACTTGACGAGCAGTACTTC. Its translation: CASSDFGGLDEQYF.

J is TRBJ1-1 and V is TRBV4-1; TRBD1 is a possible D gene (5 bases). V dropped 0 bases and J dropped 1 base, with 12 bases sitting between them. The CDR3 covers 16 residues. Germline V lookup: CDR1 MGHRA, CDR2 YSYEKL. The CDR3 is CASSQERGRANTEAFF. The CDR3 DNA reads TGCGCCAGCAGCCAAGAAAGGGGCAGGGCGAACACTGAAGCTTTCTTT.

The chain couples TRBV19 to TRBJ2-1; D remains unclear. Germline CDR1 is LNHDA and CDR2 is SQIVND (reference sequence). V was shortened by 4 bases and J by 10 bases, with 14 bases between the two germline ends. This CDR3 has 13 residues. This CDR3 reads CASSTSRGAEQFF. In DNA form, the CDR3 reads TGTGCCAGTAGTACCTCCAGAGGAGCCGAGCAGTTCTTC.

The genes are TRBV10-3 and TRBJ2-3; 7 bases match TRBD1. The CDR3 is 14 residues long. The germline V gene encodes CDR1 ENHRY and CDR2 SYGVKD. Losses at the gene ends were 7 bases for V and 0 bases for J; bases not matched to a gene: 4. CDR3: CAITADRSTDTQYF. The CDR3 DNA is TGTGCCATCACCGCGGACAGGAGCACAGATACGCAGTATTTT.

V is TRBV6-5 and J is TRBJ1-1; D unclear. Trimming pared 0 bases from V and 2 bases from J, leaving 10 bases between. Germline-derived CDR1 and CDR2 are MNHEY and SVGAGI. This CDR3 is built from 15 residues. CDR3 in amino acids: CASSYSRQVNTEAFF. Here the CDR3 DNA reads TGTGCCAGCAGTTACTCCCGGCAGGTTAACACTGAAGCTTTCTTT.

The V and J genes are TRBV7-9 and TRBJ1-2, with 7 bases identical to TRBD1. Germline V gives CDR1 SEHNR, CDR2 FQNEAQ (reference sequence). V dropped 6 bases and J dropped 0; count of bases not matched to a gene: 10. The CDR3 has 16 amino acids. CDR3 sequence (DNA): TGTGCCAGCAGACACCGGGACAGCTTAGCTAACTATGGCTACACCTTC. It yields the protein CASRHRDSLANYGYTF.

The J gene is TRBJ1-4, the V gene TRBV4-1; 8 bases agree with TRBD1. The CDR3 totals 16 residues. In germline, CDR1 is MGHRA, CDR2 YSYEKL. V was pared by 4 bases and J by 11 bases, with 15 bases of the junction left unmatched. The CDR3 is CASSRFVQGVGEKLFF. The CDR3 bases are TGCGCCAGCAGCCGGTTCGTACAGGGGGTTGGTGAGAAACTGTTTTTT.

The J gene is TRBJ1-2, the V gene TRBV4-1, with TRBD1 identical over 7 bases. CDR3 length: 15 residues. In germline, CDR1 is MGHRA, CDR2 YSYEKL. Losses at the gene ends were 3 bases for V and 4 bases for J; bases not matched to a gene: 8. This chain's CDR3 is CASSQPGQTPYGYTF. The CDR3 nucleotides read TGCGCCAGCAGCCAGCCGGGACAGACCCCCTATGGCTACACCTTC.

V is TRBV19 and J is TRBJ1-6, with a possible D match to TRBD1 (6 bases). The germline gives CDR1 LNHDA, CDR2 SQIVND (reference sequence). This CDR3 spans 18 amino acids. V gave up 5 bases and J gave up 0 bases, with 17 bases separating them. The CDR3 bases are TGTGCCAGTAGTCACTTAACAGGGACGAGCTCCTATAATTCACCCCTCCACTTT. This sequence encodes CASSHLTGTSSYNSPLHF.

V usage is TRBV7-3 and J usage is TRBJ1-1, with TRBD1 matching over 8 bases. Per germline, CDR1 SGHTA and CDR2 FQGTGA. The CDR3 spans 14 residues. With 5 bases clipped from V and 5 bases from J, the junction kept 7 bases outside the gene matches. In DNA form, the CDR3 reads TGTGCCAGCAGCGTGGGACAGGCAGGTACTGAAGCTTTCTTT. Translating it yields CASSVGQAGTEAFF.

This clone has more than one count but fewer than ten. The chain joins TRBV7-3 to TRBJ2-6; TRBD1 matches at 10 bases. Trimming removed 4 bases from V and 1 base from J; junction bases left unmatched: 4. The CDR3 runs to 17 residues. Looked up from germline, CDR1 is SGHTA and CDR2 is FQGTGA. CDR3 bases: TGTGCCAGCAGCTCGGACAGGGGGTGGTCTGGGGCCAACGTCCTGACTTTC. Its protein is CASSSDRGWSGANVLTF.

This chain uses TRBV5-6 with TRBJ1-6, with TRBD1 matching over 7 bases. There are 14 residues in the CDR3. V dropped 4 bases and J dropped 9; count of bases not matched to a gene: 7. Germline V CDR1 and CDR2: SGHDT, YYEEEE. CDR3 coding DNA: TGTGCCAGCAGCCCCGGGACAGTGACTTCACCCCTCCACTTT. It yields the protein CASSPGTVTSPLHF.

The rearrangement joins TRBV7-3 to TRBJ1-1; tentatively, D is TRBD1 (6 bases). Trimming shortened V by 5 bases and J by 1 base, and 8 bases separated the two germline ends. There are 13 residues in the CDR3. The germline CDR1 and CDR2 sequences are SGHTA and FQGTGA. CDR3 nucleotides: TGTGCCAGCAGCAGGGGACAGAACACTGAAGCTTTCTTT. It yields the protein CASSRGQNTEAFF.

The CDR3 nucleotides are TGTGCCAGCAGCCAAGATTTCGGACTGCTGAACACTGAAGCTTTCTTT. Translating gives CASSQDFGLLNTEAFF. The chain is built from TRBV3-1 (or the pseudogene TRBV3-2) and TRBJ1-1; the D is unclear. The CDR3 is 16 amino acids. CDR1 LGHDT and CDR2 YNNKEL come from the germline V gene (reference sequence). The V end lost 0 bases, the J end lost 0 bases, and 11 bases lay between the germline ends.

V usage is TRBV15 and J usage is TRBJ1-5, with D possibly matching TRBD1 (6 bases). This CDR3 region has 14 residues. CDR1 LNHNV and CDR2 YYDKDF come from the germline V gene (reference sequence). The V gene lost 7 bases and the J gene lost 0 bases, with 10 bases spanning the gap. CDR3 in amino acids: CATTRDISNQPQHF. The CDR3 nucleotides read TGTGCCACCACCCGGGACATTAGCAATCAGCCCCAGCATTTT.

The CDR3 region has the DNA TGTGCCAGCAGTGTAAGACACCTCCAAGAGACCCAGTACTTC. Amino acids: CASSVRHLQETQYF. This chain connects TRBV2 to TRBJ2-5; D unresolved. Germline V gene sequence: CDR1 SNHLY, CDR2 FYNNEI. CDR3 length equals 14 residues. The ends were cut back, 4 bases at V and 1 base at J, with 10 bases in the middle.

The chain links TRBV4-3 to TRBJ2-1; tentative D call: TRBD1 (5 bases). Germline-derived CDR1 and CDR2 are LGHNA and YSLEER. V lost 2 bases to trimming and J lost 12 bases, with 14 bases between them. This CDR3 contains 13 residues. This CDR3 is CASSQLSGWLQFF. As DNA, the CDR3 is TGCGCCAGCAGCCAACTATCAGGGTGGCTGCAGTTCTTC.

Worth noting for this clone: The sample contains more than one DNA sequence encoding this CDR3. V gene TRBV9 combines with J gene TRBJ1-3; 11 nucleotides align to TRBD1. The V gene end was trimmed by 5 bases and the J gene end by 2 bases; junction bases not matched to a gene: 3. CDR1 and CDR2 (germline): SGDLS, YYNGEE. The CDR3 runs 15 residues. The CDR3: CASSGDRGTGNTIYF. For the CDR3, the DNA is TGTGCCAGCAGTGGGGACAGGGGGACTGGAAACACCATATATTTT.

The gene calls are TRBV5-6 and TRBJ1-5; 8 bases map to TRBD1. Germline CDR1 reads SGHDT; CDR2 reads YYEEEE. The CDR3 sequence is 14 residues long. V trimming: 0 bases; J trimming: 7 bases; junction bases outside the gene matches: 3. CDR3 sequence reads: CASSLVTGDQPQHF. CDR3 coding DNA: TGTGCCAGCAGCTTGGTGACAGGGGACCAGCCCCAGCATTTT.

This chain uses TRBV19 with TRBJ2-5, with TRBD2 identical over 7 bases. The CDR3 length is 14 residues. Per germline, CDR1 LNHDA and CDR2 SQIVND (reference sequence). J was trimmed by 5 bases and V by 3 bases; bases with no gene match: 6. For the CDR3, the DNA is TGTGCCAGTAGTATGACTAGCCCTAGGGAGACCCAGTACTTC. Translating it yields CASSMTSPRETQYF.

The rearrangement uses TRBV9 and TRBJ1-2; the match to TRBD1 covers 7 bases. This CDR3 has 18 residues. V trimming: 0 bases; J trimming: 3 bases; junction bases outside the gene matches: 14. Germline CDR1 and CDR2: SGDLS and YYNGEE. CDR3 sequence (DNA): TGTGCCAGCAGCGTAGATCCACGTCCCCGACAGGGCTACTATGGCTACACCTTC. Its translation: CASSVDPRPRQGYYGYTF.

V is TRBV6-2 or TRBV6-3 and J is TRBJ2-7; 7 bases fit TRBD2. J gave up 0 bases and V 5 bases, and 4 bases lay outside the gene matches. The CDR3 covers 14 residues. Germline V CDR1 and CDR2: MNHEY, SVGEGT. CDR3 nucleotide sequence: TGTGCCAGCAGTCTTGGGGGGGACTCCTACGAGCAGTACTTC. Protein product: CASSLGGDSYEQYF.

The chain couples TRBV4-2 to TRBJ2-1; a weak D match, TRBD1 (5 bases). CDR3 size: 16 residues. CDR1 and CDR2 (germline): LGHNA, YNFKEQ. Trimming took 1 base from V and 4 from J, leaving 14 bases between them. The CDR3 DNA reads TGTGCCAGCAGCCAAGTGGAAGGGGCCAAGTACAATGAGCAGTTCTTC. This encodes CASSQVEGAKYNEQFF.

CDR3 sequence reads: CASSSPRGQSSGNTIYF. The CDR3 nucleotides read TGTGCCAGCAGCTCGCCCAGGGGGCAGAGCTCTGGAAACACCATATATTTT. The rearrangement uses TRBV11-2 and TRBJ1-3; TRBD1 agrees at 8 bases. Germline V gene sequence: CDR1 SGHAT, CDR2 FQNNGV. V lost 4 bases and J lost 0; bases outside the gene matches: 8. This CDR3 is built from 17 residues. The whole variable domain, filled in from reference TRBV11-2 and TRBJ1-3, reads EAGVAQSPRYKIIEKRQSVAFWCNPISGHATLYWYQQILGQGPKLLIQFQNNGVVDDSQLPKDRFSAERLKGVDSTLKIQPAKLEDSAVYLCASSSPRGQSSGNTIYFGEGSWLTVV.

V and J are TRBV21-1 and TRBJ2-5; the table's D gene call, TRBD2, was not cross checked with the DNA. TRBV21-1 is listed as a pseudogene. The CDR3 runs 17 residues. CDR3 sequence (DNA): TGTGCCAGCAGCAAGACAGTAAGCGGGGGGACCAAAGAGACCCAGTACTTC. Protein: CASSKTVSGGTKETQYF.

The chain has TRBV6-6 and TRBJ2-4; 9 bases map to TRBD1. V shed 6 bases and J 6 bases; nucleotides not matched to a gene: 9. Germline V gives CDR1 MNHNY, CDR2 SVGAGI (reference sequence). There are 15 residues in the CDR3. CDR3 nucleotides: TGTGCCAGCAGCCCGGGCGGGGACAGGGCAAACATTCAGTACTTC. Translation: CASSPGGDRANIQYF.